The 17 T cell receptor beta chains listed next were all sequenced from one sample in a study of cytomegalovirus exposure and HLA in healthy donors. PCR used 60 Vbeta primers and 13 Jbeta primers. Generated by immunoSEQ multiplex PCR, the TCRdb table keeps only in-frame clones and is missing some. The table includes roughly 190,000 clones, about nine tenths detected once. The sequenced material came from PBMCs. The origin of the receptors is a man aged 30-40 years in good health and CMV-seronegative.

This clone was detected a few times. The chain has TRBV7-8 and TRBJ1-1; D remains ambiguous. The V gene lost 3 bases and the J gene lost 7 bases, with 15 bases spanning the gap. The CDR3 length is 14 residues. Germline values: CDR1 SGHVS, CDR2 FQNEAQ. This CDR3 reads CASSLRFGLIEAFF. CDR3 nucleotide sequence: TGTGCCAGCAGCTTGCGTTTTGGTCTGATTGAAGCTTTCTTT.

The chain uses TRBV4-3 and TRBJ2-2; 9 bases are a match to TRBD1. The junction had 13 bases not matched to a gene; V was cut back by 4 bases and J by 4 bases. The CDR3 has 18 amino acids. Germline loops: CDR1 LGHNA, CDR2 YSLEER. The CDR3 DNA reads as TGCGCCAGCAGCCCCTACCCGATCGGGACAGGGACCACCGGGGAGCTGTTTTTT. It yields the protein CASSPYPIGTGTTGELFF.

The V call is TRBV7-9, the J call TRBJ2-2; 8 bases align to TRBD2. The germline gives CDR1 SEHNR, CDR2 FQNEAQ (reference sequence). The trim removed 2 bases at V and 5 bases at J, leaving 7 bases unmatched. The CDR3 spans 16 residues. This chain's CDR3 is CASSLLRLAGTGELFF. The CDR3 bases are TGTGCCAGCAGCTTACTGCGGCTAGCGGGTACCGGGGAGCTGTTTTTT.

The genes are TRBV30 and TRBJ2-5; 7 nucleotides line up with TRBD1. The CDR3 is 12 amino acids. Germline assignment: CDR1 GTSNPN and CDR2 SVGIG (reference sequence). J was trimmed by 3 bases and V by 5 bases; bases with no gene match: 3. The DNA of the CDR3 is TGTGCCTGGTGTGGGACAGAAGAGACCCAGTACTTC. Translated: CAWCGTEETQYF.

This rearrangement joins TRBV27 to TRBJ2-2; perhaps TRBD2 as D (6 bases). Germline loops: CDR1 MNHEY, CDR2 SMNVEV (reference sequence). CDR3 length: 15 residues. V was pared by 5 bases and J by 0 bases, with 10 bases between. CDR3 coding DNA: TGTGCCAGCAGTACCGGGGGAGCGAACACCGGGGAGCTGTTTTTT. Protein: CASSTGGANTGELFF.

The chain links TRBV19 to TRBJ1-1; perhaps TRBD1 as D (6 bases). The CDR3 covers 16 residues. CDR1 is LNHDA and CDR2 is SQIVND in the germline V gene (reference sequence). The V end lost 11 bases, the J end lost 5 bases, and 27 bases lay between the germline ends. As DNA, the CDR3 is TGTGCCGTCTCAGGGGCAAACAAGGGTTGGAAAACTGAAGCTTTCTTT. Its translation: CAVSGANKGWKTEAFF.

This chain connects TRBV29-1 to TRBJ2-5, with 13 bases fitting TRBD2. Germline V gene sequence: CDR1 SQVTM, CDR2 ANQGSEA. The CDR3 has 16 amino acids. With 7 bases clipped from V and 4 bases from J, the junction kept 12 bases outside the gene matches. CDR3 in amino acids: CSAPTSGRTTAETQYF. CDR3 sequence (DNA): TGCAGCGCCCCGACTAGCGGGAGGACCACGGCAGAGACCCAGTACTTC.

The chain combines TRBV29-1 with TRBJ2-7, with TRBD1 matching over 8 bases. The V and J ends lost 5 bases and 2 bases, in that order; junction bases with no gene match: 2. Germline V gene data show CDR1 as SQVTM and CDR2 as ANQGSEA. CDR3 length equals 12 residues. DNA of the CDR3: TGCAGCGTTACAGGGGGTACCTACGAGCAGTACTTC. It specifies CSVTGGTYEQYF.

The CDR3 nucleotides read TGTGCCAGCAGGCTAGCGGGAGGTAACTACGAGCAGTACTTC. Amino acids: CASRLAGGNYEQYF. The chain joins TRBV25-1 to TRBJ2-7, with 11 bases fitting TRBD2. Per the germline V gene, CDR1 is MGHDK and CDR2 is SYGVNS. V lost 6 bases and J lost 3; bases outside the gene matches: 4. The CDR3 consists of 14 residues.

The CDR3 region is CASSDSQGGSTDTQYF. The CDR3, as DNA: TGTGCCAGCAGTGACTCTCAGGGTGGTAGCACAGATACGCAGTATTTT. The J gene is TRBJ2-3, the V gene TRBV6-4; perhaps TRBD1 as D (5 bases). CDR3 length equals 16 residues. CDR1 and CDR2 (germline): MRHNA, SNTAGT. V shed 0 bases and J shed 0 bases, with 10 bases lying between them.

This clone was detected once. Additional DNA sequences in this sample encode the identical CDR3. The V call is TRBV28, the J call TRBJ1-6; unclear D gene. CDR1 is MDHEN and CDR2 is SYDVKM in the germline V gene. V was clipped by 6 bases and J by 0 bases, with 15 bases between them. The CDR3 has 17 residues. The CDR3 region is CASRGGLGSSYNSPLHF. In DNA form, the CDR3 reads TGTGCCAGCAGAGGCGGACTGGGAAGCTCCTATAATTCACCCCTCCACTTT.

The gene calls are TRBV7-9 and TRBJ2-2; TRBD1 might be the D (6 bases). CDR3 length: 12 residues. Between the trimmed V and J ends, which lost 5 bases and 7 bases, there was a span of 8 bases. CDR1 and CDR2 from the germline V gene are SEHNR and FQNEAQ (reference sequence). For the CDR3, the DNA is TGTGCCAGCAGCCAGGGGTTCGGGGAGCTGTTTTTT. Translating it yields CASSQGFGELFF. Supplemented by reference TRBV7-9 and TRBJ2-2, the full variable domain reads DTGVSQNPRHKITKRGQNVTFRCDPISEHNRLYWYRQTLGQGPEFLTYFQNEAQLEKSRLLSDRFSAERPKGSFSTLEIQRTEQGDSAMYLCASSQGFGELFFGEGSRLTVL.

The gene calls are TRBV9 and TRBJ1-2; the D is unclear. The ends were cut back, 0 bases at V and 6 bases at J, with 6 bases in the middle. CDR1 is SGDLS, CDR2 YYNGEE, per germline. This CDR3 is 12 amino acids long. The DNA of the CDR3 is TGTGCCAGCAGCGTAGGAGGGAATGGCTACACCTTC. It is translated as CASSVGGNGYTF.

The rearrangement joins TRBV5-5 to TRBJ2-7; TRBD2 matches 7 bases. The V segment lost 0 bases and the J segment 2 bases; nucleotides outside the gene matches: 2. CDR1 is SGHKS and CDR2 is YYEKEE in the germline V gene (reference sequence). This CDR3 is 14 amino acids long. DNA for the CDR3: TGTGCCAGCAGCTTGGGCGGGGGTCCCTACGAGCAGTACTTC. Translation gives CASSLGGGPYEQYF.

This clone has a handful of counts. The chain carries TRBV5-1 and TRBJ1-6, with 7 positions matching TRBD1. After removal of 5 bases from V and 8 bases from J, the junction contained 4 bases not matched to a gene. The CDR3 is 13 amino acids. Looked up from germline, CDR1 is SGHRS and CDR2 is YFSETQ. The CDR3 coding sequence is TGCGCCAGCAGGGACAGGCTTGATTCACCCCTCCACTTT. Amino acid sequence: CASRDRLDSPLHF.

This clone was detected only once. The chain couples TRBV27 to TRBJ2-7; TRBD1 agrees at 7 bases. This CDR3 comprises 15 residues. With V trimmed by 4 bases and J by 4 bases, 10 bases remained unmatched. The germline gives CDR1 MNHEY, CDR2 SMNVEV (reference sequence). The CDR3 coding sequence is TGTGCCAGCAGTTGGGGCCCGGGACAGCTTTACGAGCAGTACTTC. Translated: CASSWGPGQLYEQYF.

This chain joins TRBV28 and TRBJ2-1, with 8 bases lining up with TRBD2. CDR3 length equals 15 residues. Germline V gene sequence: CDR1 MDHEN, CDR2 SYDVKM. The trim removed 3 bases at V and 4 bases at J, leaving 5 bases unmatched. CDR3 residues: CASSFPAGAYNEQFF. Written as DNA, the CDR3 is TGTGCCAGCAGTTTCCCAGCGGGAGCTTACAATGAGCAGTTCTTC.